A single TCR beta chain is shown here with its context. The target antigen is unknown. The PCR ran on 60 Vbeta and 13 Jbeta primers. Clones were sequenced by immunoSEQ multiplex PCR, and TCRdb holds only the in-frame ones, with some missing. The table records more than 110,000 clones, over 70% of them present only once. Healthy bone marrow donors made up the donor group. This CDR3 is 16 amino acids long. From germline, CDR1 is LNHNV and CDR2 YYDKDF (reference sequence). The V end was cut by 5 bases, the J end by 0 bases, with 17 bases between. These data belong to a study of cytomegalovirus exposure and HLA in healthy donors. Study-wide results and limits: Sequences of the TCR beta chain were said to predict the HLA-A and HLA-B alleles of most subjects accurately.

This receptor was obtained from a male donor in good health and CMV-seronegative. Sequencing input: PBMCs. The rearrangement links TRBV15 to TRBJ2-7, with a possible D match to TRBD2 (7 bases). CDR3: CATSSYRGGDSYEQYF. CDR3 in DNA: TGTGCCACCAGCTCGTATAGGGGGGGGGACTCCTACGAGCAGTACTTC.